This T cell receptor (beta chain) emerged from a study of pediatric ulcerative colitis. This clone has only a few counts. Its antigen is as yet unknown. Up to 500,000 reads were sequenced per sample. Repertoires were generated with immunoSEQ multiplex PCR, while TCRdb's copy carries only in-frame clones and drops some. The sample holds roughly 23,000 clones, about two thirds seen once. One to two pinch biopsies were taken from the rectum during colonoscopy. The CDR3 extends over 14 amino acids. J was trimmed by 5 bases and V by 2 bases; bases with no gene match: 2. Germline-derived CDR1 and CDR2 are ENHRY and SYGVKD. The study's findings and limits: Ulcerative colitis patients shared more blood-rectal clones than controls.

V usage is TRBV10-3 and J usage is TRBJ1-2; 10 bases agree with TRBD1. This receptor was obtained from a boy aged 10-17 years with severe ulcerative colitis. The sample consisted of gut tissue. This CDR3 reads CAISEGTGEYGYTF. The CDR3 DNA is TGTGCCATCAGTGAGGGGACAGGGGAATATGGCTACACCTTC.